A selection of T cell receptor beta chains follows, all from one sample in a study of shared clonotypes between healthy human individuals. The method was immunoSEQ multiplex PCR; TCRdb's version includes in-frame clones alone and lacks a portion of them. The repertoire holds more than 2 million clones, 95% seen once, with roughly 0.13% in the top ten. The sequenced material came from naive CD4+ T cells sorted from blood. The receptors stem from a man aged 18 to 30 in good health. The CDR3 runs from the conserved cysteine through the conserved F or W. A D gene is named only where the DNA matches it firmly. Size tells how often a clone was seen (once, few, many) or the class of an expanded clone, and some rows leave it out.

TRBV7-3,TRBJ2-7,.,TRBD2,TGTGCCAGCAGCAAGAGCACTAGCGACGAGCAGTACTTC,CASSKSTSDEQYF
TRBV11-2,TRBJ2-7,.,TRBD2,TGTGCCAGCAGCTTTACTAGCGGGAACGGTGCTTACGAGCAGTACTTC,CASSFTSGNGAYEQYF
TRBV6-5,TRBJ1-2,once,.,TGTGCCAGCAGTTACCGTACAGGGAATTATGGCTACACCTTC,CASSYRTGNYGYTF
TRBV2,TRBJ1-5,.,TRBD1,TGTGCCAGCAGTGGGGACAGTTATAGCAATCAGCCCCAGCATTTT,CASSGDSYSNQPQHF
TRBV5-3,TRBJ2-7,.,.,TGTGCCAGAAGCTTGGCCCAGGGGAGGTACGAGCAGTACTTC,CARSLAQGRYEQYF
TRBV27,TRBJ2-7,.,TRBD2,TGTGCCAGCAGTTTAAGGGGGACTAGCGGGAGAGGGCCCTACGAGCAGTACTTC,CASSLRGTSGRGPYEQYF
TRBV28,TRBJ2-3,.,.,TGTGCCAGCAGTGTCCTCCAATTCTCAACAGATACGCAGTATTTT,CASSVLQFSTDTQYF
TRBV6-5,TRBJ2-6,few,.,TGTGCCAGCAGGAGCTCTGGGGCCAACGTCCTGACTTTC,CASRSSGANVLTF
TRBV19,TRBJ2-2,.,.,TGTGCCAGTAGTACGAGCGGCACCGGGGAGCTGTTTTTT,CASSTSGTGELFF
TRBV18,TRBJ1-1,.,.,TGTGCCAGCTCACCCGACAGACCCAGGGACACTGAAGCTTTCTTT,CASSPDRPRDTEAFF
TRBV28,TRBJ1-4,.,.,TGTGCCAGCAGTTTAAGTGGCAGGGACCTGTTTTTT,CASSLSGRDLFF
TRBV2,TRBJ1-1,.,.,TGTGCCAGCAGTGAACAGTTTAACACTGAAGCTTTCTTT,CASSEQFNTEAFF
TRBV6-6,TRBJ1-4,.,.,TGTGCCAGCAGCAAAGACAGTTCGCCGATTGGTGAAAAACTGTTTTTT,CASSKDSSPIGEKLFF
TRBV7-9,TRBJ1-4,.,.,TGTGCCAGCGGCCCACTGGGGGCAGGTGAAAAACTGTTTTTT,CASGPLGAGEKLFF
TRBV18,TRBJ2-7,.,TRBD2,TGTGCCAGCTCACCACCAGGGACTAGCGCCTACGAGCAGTACTTC,CASSPPGTSAYEQYF
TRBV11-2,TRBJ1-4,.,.,TGTGCCAGCAGCCCCTTGGGGGGTTTGGGGGAAAAACTGTTTTTT,CASSPLGGLGEKLFF
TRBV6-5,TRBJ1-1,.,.,TGTGCCAGCGAAACATTTTCCGGAGCTTTCTTT,CASETFSGAFF
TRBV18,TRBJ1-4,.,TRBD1,TGTGCCAGCTCACGGGGACAGTCGGAAAAACTGTTTTTT,CASSRGQSEKLFF
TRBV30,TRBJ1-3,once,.,TGTGCCTGGGCCTTGGAGAGAAACACCATATATTTT,CAWALERNTIYF
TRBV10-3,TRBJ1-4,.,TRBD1,TGTGCCATCAGTGGGACAGGGCGGGGAGCAACTAATGAAAAACTGTTTTTT,CAISGTGRGATNEKLFF
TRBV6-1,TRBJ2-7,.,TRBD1,TGTGCCAGCAGGGTCACACAGGGGGCCTACGAGCAGTACTTC,CASRVTQGAYEQYF
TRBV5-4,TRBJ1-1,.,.,TGTGCCATCGTCTGGAGGGACGAAGCTTTCTTT,CAIVWRDEAFF
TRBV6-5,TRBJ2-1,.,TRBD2,TGTGCCAGCAGTTACCATCTAGCGGGCAGACAGAATGAGCAGTTCTTC,CASSYHLAGRQNEQFF
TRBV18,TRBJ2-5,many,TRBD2,TGTGCCAGCTCACCACGGAGCGGGAGTTACCAAGAGACCCAGTACTTC,CASSPRSGSYQETQYF
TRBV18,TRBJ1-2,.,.,TGTGCCAGCTCACCACCGTCTGGGAACAACTATGGCTACACCTTC,CASSPPSGNNYGYTF
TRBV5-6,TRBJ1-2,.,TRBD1,TGTGCCAGCAGCTTCGATACAGGGGGCTTTGGCTACACCTTC,CASSFDTGGFGYTF
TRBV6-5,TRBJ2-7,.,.,TGTGCCAGCTACCAATCCCTCTACGAGCAGTACTTC,CASYQSLYEQYF